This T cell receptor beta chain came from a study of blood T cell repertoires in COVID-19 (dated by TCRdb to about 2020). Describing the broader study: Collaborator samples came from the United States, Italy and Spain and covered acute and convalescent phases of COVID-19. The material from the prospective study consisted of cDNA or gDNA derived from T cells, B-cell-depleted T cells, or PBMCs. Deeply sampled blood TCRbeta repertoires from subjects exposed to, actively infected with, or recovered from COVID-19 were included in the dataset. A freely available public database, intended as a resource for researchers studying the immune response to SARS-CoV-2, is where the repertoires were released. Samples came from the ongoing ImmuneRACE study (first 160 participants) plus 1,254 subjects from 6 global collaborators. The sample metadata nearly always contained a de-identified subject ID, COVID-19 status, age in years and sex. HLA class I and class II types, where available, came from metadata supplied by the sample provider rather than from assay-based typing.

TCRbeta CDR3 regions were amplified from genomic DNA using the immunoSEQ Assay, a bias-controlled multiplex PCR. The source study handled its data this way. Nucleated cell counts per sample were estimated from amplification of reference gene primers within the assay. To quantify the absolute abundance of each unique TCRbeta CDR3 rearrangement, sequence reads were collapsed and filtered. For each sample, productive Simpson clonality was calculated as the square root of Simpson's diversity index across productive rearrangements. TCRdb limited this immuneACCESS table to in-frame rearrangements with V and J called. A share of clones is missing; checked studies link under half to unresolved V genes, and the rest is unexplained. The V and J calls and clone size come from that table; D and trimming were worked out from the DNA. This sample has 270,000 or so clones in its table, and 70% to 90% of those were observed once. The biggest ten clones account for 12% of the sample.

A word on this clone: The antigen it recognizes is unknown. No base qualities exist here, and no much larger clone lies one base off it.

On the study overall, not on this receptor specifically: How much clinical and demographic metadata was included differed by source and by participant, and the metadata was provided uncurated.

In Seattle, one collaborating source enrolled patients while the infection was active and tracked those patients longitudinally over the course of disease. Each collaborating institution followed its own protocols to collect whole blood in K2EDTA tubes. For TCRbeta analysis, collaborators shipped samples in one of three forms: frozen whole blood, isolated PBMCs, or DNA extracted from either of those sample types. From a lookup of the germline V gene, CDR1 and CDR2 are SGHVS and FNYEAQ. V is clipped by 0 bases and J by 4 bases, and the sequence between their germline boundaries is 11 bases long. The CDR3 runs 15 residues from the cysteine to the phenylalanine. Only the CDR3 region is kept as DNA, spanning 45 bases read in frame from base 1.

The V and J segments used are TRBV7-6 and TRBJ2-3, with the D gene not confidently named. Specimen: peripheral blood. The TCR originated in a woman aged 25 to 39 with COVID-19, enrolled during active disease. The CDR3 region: CASSLAVVRPDTQYF. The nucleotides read TGTGCCAGCAGCTTAGCGGTAGTGCGGCCAGATACGCAGTATTTT.